The rows below give T cell receptor gamma chains drawn from one sample of a study of gamma-delta chains in newborns, infants, children. TCRdb re-processed the reads via CATT. The sample lists about 1,500 gamma-chain clones; 9% to 15% were seen once. Sequencing was performed on blood. These receptors were taken from a child who was a newborn, infant or young child, either healthy, febrile or measles-vaccinated (not recorded which). Both conserved end residues are part of each CDR3. Rows give clone size only sometimes, using once, few, many, or a class for an expanded clone.

J: TRGJP; V: TRGV9; size: few; DNA: TGTGCCTTGTGGGAGGTGGGTAAAGAGTTGGGCAAAAAAATCAAGGTATTT; CDR3: CALWEVGKELGKKIKVF
J: TRGJP; V: TRGV9; size: -; DNA: TGTGCCTTGTGTGACCCCAGGAGCGAGTTGGGCAAAAAAATCAAGGTATTT; CDR3: CALCDPRSELGKKIKVF
J: TRGJP; V: TRGV9; size: -; DNA: TGTGCCTTATGGGAGCAACAAGAGTTGGGCAAAAAAATCAAGGTATTT; CDR3: CALWEQQELGKKIKVF
J: TRGJP; V: TRGV9; size: few; DNA: TGTGCCTTGTGGGAGGGCGCGGAGTTGGGCAAAAAAATCAAGGTATTT; CDR3: CALWEGAELGKKIKVF
J: TRGJP; V: TRGV9; size: large; DNA: TGTGCCTTGTGGGAGAGGCAAGAGTTGGGCAAAAAAATCAAGGTATTT; CDR3: CALWERQELGKKIKVF
J: TRGJP; V: TRGV9; size: -; DNA: TGTGCCTTGTGGGAGGTAAAGGAGTTGGGCAAAAAAATCAGGGTATTT; CDR3: CALWEVKELGKKIRVF
J: TRGJ1/TRGJ2; V: TRGV9; size: -; DNA: TGTGCCTTGTGGGAGGTGCGTTATTATAAGAAACTCTTT; CDR3: CALWEVRYYKKLF
J: TRGJP; V: TRGV9; size: -; DNA: TGTGCCTTGTGGGAGGTGCAGGGCGGGTTGGGCAAAAAAATCAAGGTATTT; CDR3: CALWEVQGGLGKKIKVF
J: TRGJP; V: TRGV9; size: -; DNA: TGTGCCTTGTGGGAGGTAAACCAAGAGTTGGGCAAAAAAATCAAGGTATTT; CDR3: CALWEVNQELGKKIKVF
J: TRGJP; V: TRGV9; size: few; DNA: TGTGCCTTGTGGGAGGTATCGGAGTTGGGCAAAAAAATCAAGGTATTT; CDR3: CALWEVSELGKKIKVF
J: TRGJ1/TRGJ2; V: TRGV9; size: few; DNA: TGTGCCTTGTGGGAGGTGCGCCGAGATTATTATAAGAAACTCTTT; CDR3: CALWEVRRDYYKKLF
J: TRGJP1; V: TRGV9; size: -; DNA: TGTGCCTTGTGGGAGGTGCAAATAGATACCACTGGTTGGCTCAAGATATTT; CDR3: CALWEVQIDTTGWLKIF
J: TRGJP; V: TRGV9; size: large; DNA: TGTGCCTTGTGGGAGGTGCAACAAGAGTTGGGCAAAAAAATCAAGGTATTT; CDR3: CALWEVQQELGKKIKVF
J: TRGJP; V: TRGV9; size: -; DNA: TGTGCCTTGTGGGAGGTTGGGGGTGAGCTGGGCAAAAAAATCAAGGTATTT; CDR3: CALWEVGGELGKKIKVF
J: TRGJP; V: TRGV9; size: -; DNA: TGTGCCTTGTGGGATCATCAAGAGTTGGGCAAAAAAATCAAGGTATTT; CDR3: CALWDHQELGKKIKVF
J: TRGJP; V: TRGV9; size: medium-sized; DNA: TGTGCCTTGTGGGAAAGACAAGAGTTGGGCAAAAAAATCAAGGTATTT; CDR3: CALWERQELGKKIKVF
J: TRGJP; V: TRGV9; size: few; DNA: TGTGCCTTGTGGGCTCCACAAGAGTTGGGCAAAAAAATCAAGGTATTT; CDR3: CALWAPQELGKKIKVF
J: TRGJP; V: TRGV9; size: medium-sized; DNA: TGTGCCTTGTGGGTTCAAGAGTTGGGCAAAAAAATCAAGGTATTT; CDR3: CALWVQELGKKIKVF
J: TRGJ1/TRGJ2; V: TRGV9; size: -; DNA: TGTGCCTTGTGGGACCCCCAAGAGGTGGGCAAAGAAATAAAGGTCTTT; CDR3: CALWDPQEVGKEIKVF
J: TRGJP; V: TRGV9; size: few; DNA: TGTGCCTTGTGGGTCACTCAAGAGTTGGGCAAAAAAATCAAGGTATTT; CDR3: CALWVTQELGKKIKVF